These 25 T cell receptor beta chains were sequenced from one sample in a study of identifying expanded T cells in peripheral blood. Only in-frame clones appear in the TCRdb table, and some are missing; sequencing was by immunoSEQ multiplex PCR. The table includes roughly 120,000 clones, 88% detected once. The sample was blood. The receptors shown here come from a person between 18 and 75 years old in good health.

This chain joins TRBV5-6 and TRBJ2-1; 8 bases line up with TRBD1. CDR1 and CDR2 (germline): SGHDT, YYEEEE. V lost 0 bases to trimming and J lost 5 bases; unmatched junction nucleotides: 4. The CDR3 loop spans 15 amino acids. The CDR3 nucleotides are TGTGCCAGCAGCTTGGCAGGGGGCAGCGACAATGAGCAGTTCTTC. Amino acids: CASSLAGGSDNEQFF.

V usage is TRBV10-2 and J usage is TRBJ1-5, with 7 bases that match TRBD1. The length of the CDR3 is 16 residues. V gave up 5 bases and J gave up 6 bases; unmatched junction bases: 13. Germline lookup yields CDR1 WSHSY and CDR2 SAAADI. The DNA of the CDR3 is TGCGCCAGCAGTCCTCAATCAGACAGGGCCGGTCAGCCCCAGCATTTT. Translated, it gives CASSPQSDRAGQPQHF.

This rearrangement joins TRBV28 to TRBJ1-2; D is unclear. Trimming cost V 5 bases and J 3 bases, with 13 bases left between them. The germline CDR1 and CDR2 sequences are MDHEN and SYDVKM. The CDR3 loop spans 14 amino acids. The CDR3 DNA follows: TGTGCCAGCAGTGGCGCCAGTCCACACTATGGCTACACCTTC. This gives the protein CASSGASPHYGYTF.

The J gene is TRBJ2-1, the V gene TRBV11-2, with a possible D match to TRBD1 (5 bases). The germline CDR1 and CDR2 sequences are SGHAT and FQNNGV. The CDR3 contains 15 residues. V was cut by 7 bases and J by 0 bases, with 13 bases left in between. In DNA, the CDR3 is TGTGCCAGCACCATGCAGGGCGGCTCCTACAATGAGCAGTTCTTC. This gives the protein CASTMQGGSYNEQFF.

This clone appeared a single time. This rearrangement joins TRBV30 to TRBJ2-3; 8 bases are a match to TRBD1. Per germline, CDR1 GTSNPN and CDR2 SVGIG (reference sequence). V gave up 8 bases and J gave up 4 bases; unmatched junction bases: 8. CDR3 length: 13 residues. CDR3 sequence reads: CAGGTGYADTQYF. The CDR3 nucleotides are TGTGCCGGCGGGACAGGTTATGCAGATACGCAGTATTTT.

The rearrangement links TRBV19 to TRBJ1-3; D is perhaps TRBD1 (6 bases). This CDR3 comprises 17 residues. Between the trimmed V and J ends, which lost 3 bases and 0 bases, there was a span of 15 bases. Germline-derived CDR1 and CDR2 are LNHDA and SQIVND (reference sequence). The CDR3 region is CASSIRDTSSSGNTIYF. The CDR3 nucleotides read TGTGCCAGTAGTATTCGGGACACTTCAAGCTCTGGAAACACCATATATTTT.

V gene TRBV6-4 combines with J gene TRBJ2-7, with D perhaps matching TRBD1 or TRBD2 (5 bases each). CDR1 and CDR2 from the germline V gene are MRHNA and SNTAGT. The CDR3 spans 15 residues. V was cut by 2 bases and J by 3 bases, with 14 bases left in between. Here the CDR3 reads CASSDGAGGGYEQYF. The CDR3 nucleotides read TGTGCCAGCAGTGACGGGGCAGGAGGAGGCTACGAGCAGTACTTC.

The gene calls are TRBV18 and TRBJ1-1; D may be TRBD1 (5 bases). V lost 3 bases and J lost 0, with 8 bases in between. CDR1 is KGHSH and CDR2 is LQKENI in the germline V gene. The CDR3 is 14 amino acids. CDR3 sequence: CASSPLGVNTEAFF. The DNA for the CDR3 is TGTGCCAGCTCACCTCTGGGGGTGAACACTGAAGCTTTCTTT.

The gene calls are TRBV5-6 and TRBJ2-1, with a possible D match to TRBD2 (6 bases). From germline, CDR1 is SGHDT and CDR2 YYEEEE. The V gene lost 2 bases and the J gene lost 4 bases, with 13 bases spanning the gap. The CDR3 is 15 amino acids. The CDR3 sequence is CASSLWGRGYNEQFF. CDR3 in DNA: TGTGCCAGCAGCTTATGGGGACGGGGGTACAATGAGCAGTTCTTC.

The chain links TRBV7-2 to TRBJ2-7; TRBD1 matches 9 bases. V trimming: 10 bases; J trimming: 5 bases; junction bases outside the gene matches: 12. This CDR3 has 14 residues. Germline-derived CDR1 and CDR2 are SGHTA and FQGNSA. The CDR3, as DNA: TGTGCCATTACGGATTACAGGGGGCCGGACGAGCAGTACTTC. Translation: CAITDYRGPDEQYF.

The chain couples TRBV6-1 to TRBJ1-5; D gene ambiguous. The CDR3 sequence is 13 residues long. V lost 3 bases to trimming and J lost 6 bases, with 9 bases between them. CDR1 MNHNS and CDR2 SASEGT come from the germline V gene. CDR3 in DNA: TGTGCCAGCAGTGACGAGTGGGCTCAGCCCCAGCATTTT. Its protein is CASSDEWAQPQHF.

The J gene is TRBJ1-4, the V gene TRBV19; 7 positions agree with TRBD1. Germline CDR1 LNHDA, CDR2 SQIVND (reference sequence). V shed 6 bases and J 4 bases; nucleotides not matched to a gene: 11. This CDR3 has 16 amino acids. CDR3 protein: CASSDIQGGFNEKLFF. For the CDR3, the DNA is TGTGCCAGTAGCGACATTCAGGGGGGATTTAATGAAAAACTGTTTTTT.

The V gene is TRBV5-1, the J gene TRBJ1-2; D not resolved. CDR3 length: 14 amino acids. Germline values: CDR1 SGHRS, CDR2 YFSETQ. V gave up 2 bases and J gave up 14 bases, with 22 bases separating them. CDR3 in amino acids: CASSLNTVSAPETF. The DNA for the CDR3 is TGCGCCAGCAGCTTAAACACAGTATCAGCACCCGAAACCTTC. Using reference TRBV5-1 and TRBJ1-2 for the parts outside the CDR3, the full variable domain is KAGVTQTPRYLIKTRGQQVTLSCSPISGHRSVSWYQQTPGQGLQFLFEYFSETQRNKGNFPGRFSGRQFSNSRSEMNVSTLELGDSALYLCASSLNTVSAPETFGSGTRLTVV.

A single count supports this clone. The chain joins TRBV5-1 to TRBJ2-1; a weak D match, TRBD2 (5 bases). CDR3 length equals 17 residues. Trimming took off 1 base at V and 2 bases at J, with 16 bases between the two ends. Germline V gene sequence: CDR1 SGHRS, CDR2 YFSETQ. The CDR3 sequence is CASSLKTSGAPYNEQFF. For the CDR3, the DNA is TGCGCCAGCAGCTTGAAAACCAGCGGCGCCCCCTACAATGAGCAGTTCTTC.

This chain joins TRBV5-4 and TRBJ2-3; D may correspond to TRBD1 or TRBD2 (5 bases each). The V and J ends lost 4 bases and 1 base respectively, with 13 bases between them. Germline V gene sequence: CDR1 SGHNT, CDR2 YYREEE (reference sequence). The CDR3 sequence is 15 residues long. Here the CDR3 DNA reads TGTGCCAGCAGCCTGACGGGGCTTGGCACAGATACGCAGTATTTT. It specifies CASSLTGLGTDTQYF.

V gene TRBV29-1 combines with J gene TRBJ2-3; 10 bases fit TRBD2. The CDR3 contains 16 residues. Germline CDR1 reads SQVTM; CDR2 reads ANQGSEA. V trimming: 6 bases; J trimming: 5 bases; junction bases outside the gene matches: 14. CDR3 nucleotide sequence: TGCAGCGTGGCCCCAAGGCTAGCGGGAGAAGGAGATACGCAGTATTTT. This translates into CSVAPRLAGEGDTQYF.

The V call is TRBV11-2, the J call TRBJ1-2; D gene unclear. Trimming took 0 bases from V and 4 from J, leaving 15 bases between them. CDR1 and CDR2 (germline): SGHAT, FQNNGV. This CDR3 is built from 16 residues. The CDR3 reads CASSLDPTTELYGYTF. The CDR3, as DNA: TGTGCCAGCAGCTTAGATCCTACGACGGAGCTCTATGGCTACACCTTC.

This chain connects TRBV6-1 to TRBJ1-5; TRBD1 matches 8 bases. The J segment lost 5 bases and the V segment lost 6 bases, leaving 3 bases of the junction unmatched. This CDR3 spans 13 amino acids. Germline loops: CDR1 MNHNS, CDR2 SASEGT. In nucleotides, the CDR3 is TGTGCCAGCAGCAAACAGGGGGATCAGCCCCAGCATTTT. This codes for CASSKQGDQPQHF.

A single count supports this clone. The chain employs TRBV18 and TRBJ2-7; a weak D match, TRBD1 (5 bases). The CDR3 runs 13 residues. The germline V gene encodes CDR1 KGHSH and CDR2 LQKENI. V was cut by 4 bases and J by 4 bases, with 11 bases left in between. The CDR3 sequence is CASSLSREYEQYF. The CDR3 DNA sequence: TGTGCCAGCTCACTCTCCAGGGAATACGAGCAGTACTTC.

The V gene is TRBV21-1, the J gene TRBJ2-7; the D segment call TRBD2 is taken from the table without a DNA check. TRBV21-1 is a pseudogene locus. The CDR3 contains 18 residues. The CDR3 loop reads CASSNAPGLAGGPYEQYF. In DNA form, the CDR3 reads TGTGCCAGCAGCAATGCACCGGGACTAGCGGGAGGGCCCTACGAGCAGTACTTC.

The J gene is TRBJ2-4, the V gene TRBV10-3; D possibly corresponds to TRBD2 (6 bases). This CDR3 spans 12 amino acids. V was clipped by 10 bases and J by 3 bases, with 10 bases between them. Per germline, CDR1 ENHRY and CDR2 SYGVKD. Here the CDR3 reads CASSSDKNIQYF. The CDR3 nucleotides read TGTGCCAGCTCTAGCGACAAAAACATTCAGTACTTC.

The rearrangement uses TRBV2 and TRBJ2-3, with a weak D call TRBD1 (6 bases). CDR1 is SNHLY and CDR2 is FYNNEI in the germline V gene. Trimming removed 6 bases at V and 6 bases at J, with 13 bases between. The CDR3 has 13 amino acids. The CDR3 is CASSVQGRDTQYF. Here the CDR3 DNA reads TGTGCCAGCAGCGTTCAGGGGCGGGATACGCAGTATTTT.

The rearrangement uses TRBV5-6 and TRBJ2-1; TRBD2 matches at 10 bases. V lost 1 base and J lost 0; bases outside the gene matches: 4. CDR3 length: 17 residues. The germline V gene encodes CDR1 SGHDT and CDR2 YYEEEE. The CDR3 spells CASSLTSGTSSYNEQFF. The CDR3 DNA is TGTGCCAGCAGCTTGACTAGCGGGACGAGCTCCTACAATGAGCAGTTCTTC.

The chain is built from TRBV11-2 and TRBJ2-3; TRBD2 matches at 8 bases. J lost 2 bases, V lost 5 bases, and 18 bases had no gene match. CDR3 length: 19 residues. Germline CDR1 reads SGHAT; CDR2 reads FQNNGV. CDR3 coding DNA: TGTGCCAGCAGCGTAGGAAGTTGGGGCGGGGGGCGTCTCACAGATACGCAGTATTTT. Amino acids: CASSVGSWGGGRLTDTQYF.

This sequence joins TRBV2 and TRBJ1-6, with 7 bases that match TRBD1. The CDR3 sequence is 13 residues long. Trimming cost V 7 bases and J 6 bases; bases outside gene matches: 3. CDR1 and CDR2 from the germline V gene are SNHLY and FYNNEI. This CDR3 is CASKGTANSPLHF. The DNA of the CDR3 is TGTGCCAGCAAGGGGACAGCTAATTCACCCCTCCACTTT.